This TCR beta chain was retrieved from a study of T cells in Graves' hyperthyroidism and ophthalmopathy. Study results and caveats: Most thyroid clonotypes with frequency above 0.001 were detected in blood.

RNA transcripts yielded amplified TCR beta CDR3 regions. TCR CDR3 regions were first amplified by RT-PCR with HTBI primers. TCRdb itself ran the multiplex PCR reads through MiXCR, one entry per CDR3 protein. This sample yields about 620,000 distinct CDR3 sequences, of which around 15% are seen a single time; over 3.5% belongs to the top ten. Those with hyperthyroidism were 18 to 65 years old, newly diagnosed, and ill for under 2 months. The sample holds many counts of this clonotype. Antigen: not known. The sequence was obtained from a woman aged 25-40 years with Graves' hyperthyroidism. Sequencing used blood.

In DNA form, the CDR3 reads TGCGCCAGCAGCTTGGAAGGCACGGGGGGTGGGCTAGCGGTCTCCTACGAGCAGTACTTC. Protein sequence: CASSLEGTGGGLAVSYEQYF. The genes are TRBV5-1 and TRBJ2-7, with 7 positions matching TRBD2. Germline CDR1 and CDR2: SGHRS and YFSETQ. This CDR3 is built from 20 residues. The V and J ends lost 0 bases and 0 bases, in that order; junction bases with no gene match: 18.